These 3 T cell receptor beta chains were sequenced from one sample in a study of patients and donors after allogeneic stem cell transplantation. TCRdb re-derived calls from the RT-PCR reads in MiXCR, one entry per CDR3 protein. The sample shows fewer than 95,000 distinct CDR3 sequences, 4% to 5% of them seen only once. Sequencing was carried out using blood, either unsorted or a sorted T cell fraction (not recorded which). Receptor source: a human donor who was either an allogeneic HSCT recipient or a stem cell or donor lymphocyte infusion donor (not recorded which). It is not recorded whose cells these are; they may come from a transplant donor.

This clonotype was seen at least ten times. V is TRBV3-1 and J is TRBJ2-2, with TRBD1 matching 7 bases. The germline V gene has CDR1 LGHDT and CDR2 YNNKEL (reference sequence). CDR3 length equals 15 residues. V shed 1 base and J 5 bases; nucleotides not matched to a gene: 4. The DNA of the CDR3 is TGTGCCAGCAGCCAAGGGACAGGATGGACCGGGGAGCTGTTTTTT. Translation gives CASSQGTGWTGELFF.

This rearrangement joins TRBV4-1 to TRBJ1-2; no firm D call. The CDR3 totals 14 residues. The ends were cut back, 4 bases at V and 2 bases at J, with 11 bases in the middle. In germline, CDR1 is MGHRA, CDR2 YSYEKL. CDR3 sequence (DNA): TGCGCCAGCAGCCTCTCCCGACTAAACTATGGCTACACCTTC. This encodes CASSLSRLNYGYTF.

This clonotype has more than one count but fewer than ten. The chain combines TRBV5-1 with TRBJ1-1; tentative D call: TRBD1 (5 bases). This CDR3 is built from 15 residues. The germline V gene encodes CDR1 SGHRS and CDR2 YFSETQ. The germline V and J ends were trimmed by 0 bases and 0 bases, with 9 bases remaining between them. The CDR3, as DNA: TGCGCCAGCAGCTTGGCGGGACCCATGAACACTGAAGCTTTCTTT. As protein: CASSLAGPMNTEAFF.